Each of the 9 T cell receptor beta chains below was sequenced from the same sample in a study of T cells and Merkel cell carcinoma outcomes. Some clones are missing from TCRdb's copy, which holds only in-frame ones; the method was immunoSEQ multiplex PCR. The sample contains some 15,000 clones, 87% of which appear only once. Material: tumor tissue from Merkel cell carcinoma. The source is a human donor with Merkel cell carcinoma.

The V call is TRBV10-3, the J call TRBJ2-1, with TRBD1 matching 9 bases. V dropped 5 bases and J dropped 6; count of bases not matched to a gene: 5. Germline V gives CDR1 ENHRY, CDR2 SYGVKD. The CDR3 contains 14 residues. The CDR3: CAISFGTGSNEQFF. CDR3 in DNA: TGTGCCATCAGTTTTGGGACAGGGTCCAATGAGCAGTTCTTC.

V usage is TRBV28 and J usage is TRBJ1-1; D ambiguous. Trimming took 5 bases from V and 8 from J, leaving 9 bases between them. This CDR3 is built from 11 residues. Germline CDR1 is MDHEN and CDR2 is SYDVKM. The CDR3 bases are TGTGCCAGCAGTCGAACAGCAGAAGCTTTCTTT. This encodes CASSRTAEAFF. Drawing the rest from reference TRBV28 and TRBJ1-1, the complete variable domain is DVKVTQSSRYLVKRTGEKVFLECVQDMDHENMFWYRQDPGLGLRLIYFSYDVKMKEKGDIPEGYSVSREKKERFSLILESASTNQTSMYLCASSRTAEAFFGQGTRLTVV.

This chain links TRBV5-6 with TRBJ2-1; 9 bases are a match to TRBD2. CDR3 size: 18 residues. Looked up from germline, CDR1 is SGHDT and CDR2 is YYEEEE. Trimming at V came to 1 base and at J to 5 bases, leaving 13 bases not matched to a gene. CDR3 nucleotides: TGTGCCAGCAGCTTGAGGTTTGCCGCTAGCGGGATCCACAATGAGCAGTTCTTC. Translating gives CASSLRFAASGIHNEQFF.

V gene TRBV4-2 combines with J gene TRBJ2-4, with D perhaps matching TRBD1 (5 bases). V lost 0 bases, J lost 5 bases, and 8 bases lay in between. This CDR3 is 14 amino acids long. Germline values: CDR1 LGHNA, CDR2 YNFKEQ. The CDR3 nucleotides read TGTGCCAGCAGCCAAGAGAGACAGCAAAACATTCAGTACTTC. Its translation: CASSQERQQNIQYF.

CDR3 nucleotides: TGTGCCAGTAGTATCGGCGGGAGCCAAGAGACCCAGTACTTC. Translating it yields CASSIGGSQETQYF. The V gene is TRBV19, the J gene TRBJ2-5, with 7 bases that match TRBD2. The J segment lost 1 base and the V segment lost 3 bases, leaving 2 bases of the junction unmatched. The germline V gene has CDR1 LNHDA and CDR2 SQIVND (reference sequence). The CDR3 runs 14 residues.

J is TRBJ1-5 and V is TRBV27, with D possibly TRBD1 on 5 matching bases. CDR1 and CDR2 from the germline V gene are MNHEY and SMNVEV (reference sequence). The CDR3 loop spans 15 amino acids. Trimming cost V 6 bases and J 2 bases, with 14 bases left between them. CDR3 sequence reads: CASRARGNGNQPQHF. DNA of the CDR3: TGTGCCAGCAGGGCACGGGGGAACGGCAATCAGCCCCAGCATTTT.

The table lists this clone with a count of one. The chain combines TRBV11-2 with TRBJ2-1, with TRBD1 matching over 7 bases. This CDR3 spans 16 amino acids. V dropped 1 base and J dropped 1; count of bases not matched to a gene: 4. The germline V gene encodes CDR1 SGHAT and CDR2 FQNNGV. The CDR3 reads CASSLATGLSYNEQFF. The CDR3 bases are TGTGCCAGCAGCTTAGCGACAGGGCTATCCTACAATGAGCAGTTCTTC.

This clone was seen only a few times. The J gene is TRBJ2-4, the V gene TRBV18, with 9 bases lining up with TRBD1. The length of the CDR3 is 14 residues. The germline V gene encodes CDR1 KGHSH and CDR2 LQKENI. After removal of 1 base from V and 6 bases from J, the junction contained 1 base not matched to a gene. CDR3 in amino acids: CASSPQDRGNIQYF. The DNA for the CDR3 is TGTGCCAGCTCACCACAGGACAGGGGAAACATTCAGTACTTC.

This rearrangement joins TRBV14 to TRBJ2-6; the D gene is possibly TRBD1 (6 bases). CDR1 is SGHDN, CDR2 FVKESK, per germline. This CDR3 is 16 amino acids long. Trimming took 4 bases from V and 0 from J, leaving 10 bases between them. CDR3 loop: CASSPIGGSGANVLTF. The DNA for the CDR3 is TGTGCCAGCAGCCCCATAGGGGGCTCTGGGGCCAACGTCCTGACTTTC.